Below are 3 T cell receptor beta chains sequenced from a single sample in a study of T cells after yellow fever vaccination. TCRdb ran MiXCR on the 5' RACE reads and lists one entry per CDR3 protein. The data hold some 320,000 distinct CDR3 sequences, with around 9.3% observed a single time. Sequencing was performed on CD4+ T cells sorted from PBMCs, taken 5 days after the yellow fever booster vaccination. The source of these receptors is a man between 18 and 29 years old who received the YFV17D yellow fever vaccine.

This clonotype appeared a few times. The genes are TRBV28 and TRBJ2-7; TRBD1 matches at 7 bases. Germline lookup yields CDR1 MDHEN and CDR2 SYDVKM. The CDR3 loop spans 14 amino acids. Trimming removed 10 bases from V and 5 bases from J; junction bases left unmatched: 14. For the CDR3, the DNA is TGTGCCACCCGGACGGGGCAGGGGGTCAACGAGCAGTACTTC. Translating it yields CATRTGQGVNEQYF. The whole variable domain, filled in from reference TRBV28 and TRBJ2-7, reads DVKVTQSSRYLVKRTGEKVFLECVQDMDHENMFWYRQDPGLGLRLIYFSYDVKMKEKGDIPEGYSVSREKKERFSLILESASTNQTSMYLCATRTGQGVNEQYFGPGTRLTVT.

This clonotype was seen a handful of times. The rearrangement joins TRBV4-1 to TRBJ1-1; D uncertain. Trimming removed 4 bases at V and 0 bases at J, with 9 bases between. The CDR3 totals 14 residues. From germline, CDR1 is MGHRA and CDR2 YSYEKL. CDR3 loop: CASSPGPMNTEAFF. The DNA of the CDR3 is TGCGCCAGCAGCCCCGGGCCCATGAACACTGAAGCTTTCTTT.

In DNA, the CDR3 is TGTGCCAGCAGCTTGGGGGGAACGGGGGCTTTCTTT. Its protein product is CASSLGGTGAFF. The J gene is TRBJ1-1, the V gene TRBV7-9; maybe TRBD1 (5 bases). This CDR3 is 12 amino acids long. V was trimmed by 3 bases and J by 11 bases, leaving 13 bases between them. CDR1 is SEHNR and CDR2 is FQNEAQ in the germline V gene (reference sequence).